Below, 6 T cell receptor beta chains from the same sample are listed, as sequenced in a study of regulatory T cells in long-lasting Graves disease. Time point described: newly diagnosed GD, antithyroid drugs for less than 3 months. With RNA extracted from PBMCs as input, the TCR library was made. The TCR beta library used iRepertoire HTBI primers with Arm-PCR amplification of CDR3. TCRdb called the multiplex PCR reads again in MiXCR, with one record for every CDR3 protein. The table includes about 470,000 distinct CDR3 sequences, about 15% detected once. These records were also assigned to another study, of T cells in Graves' hyperthyroidism and ophthalmopathy.

The source was peripheral blood mononuclear cells (PBMCs), collected at new diagnosis, from a patient treated with antithyroid drugs. The origin of the receptors is a young woman with Graves disease.

This clonotype was counted between two and nine times. The chain joins TRBV20-1 to TRBJ2-7, with D perhaps matching TRBD2 (6 bases). Per the germline V gene, CDR1 is DFQATT and CDR2 is SNEGSKA (reference sequence). CDR3 size: 16 residues. V was trimmed by 0 bases and J by 5 bases, leaving 20 bases between them. As DNA, the CDR3 is TGCAGTGCTAGAGATAGGTACGGGCTAGCGTCTAACGAGCAGTACTTC. This codes for CSARDRYGLASNEQYF.

The chain combines TRBV5-5 with TRBJ1-1; TRBD1 aligns across 8 bases. The J segment lost 3 bases and the V segment lost 2 bases, leaving 6 bases of the junction unmatched. The CDR3 covers 15 residues. Germline V gene lookup returns CDR1 SGHKS and CDR2 YYEKEE (reference sequence). DNA for the CDR3: TGTGCCAGCAGCTTCCAGGGGGCGCCGGACACTGAAGCTTTCTTT. Translation gives CASSFQGAPDTEAFF.

In its sample, this clonotype was seen many times. The rearrangement uses TRBV6-5 and TRBJ1-1; no definite D call. The germline CDR1 and CDR2 sequences are MNHEY and SVGAGI. Between the trimmed V and J ends, which lost 2 bases and 6 bases, there was a span of 7 bases. This CDR3 is built from 12 residues. The CDR3 DNA follows: TGTGCCAGCAGTTACACCGGGGCTGAAGCTTTCTTT. Protein: CASSYTGAEAFF.

In the case of this clonotype: A much larger clone differs by one base, so this may be a read error. The V gene is TRBV28, the J gene TRBJ1-1; TRBD1 is a possible D gene (5 bases). CDR1 is MDHEN, CDR2 SYDVKM, per germline. The CDR3 runs to 15 residues. In DNA form, the CDR3 reads TGTGTCAGCACCCATGGGGGAGGTATGAACACTGAAGCTTTCTTT. It encodes CVSTHGGGMNTEAFF.

In this sample, this clonotype turned up many times. The rearrangement links TRBV6-1 to TRBJ1-1; 9 bases are a match to TRBD1. Unmatched junction bases numbered 8, after V lost 6 bases and J lost 3 bases. CDR3 length: 15 amino acids. Germline CDR1 and CDR2: MNHNS and SASEGT. CDR3 DNA sequence: TGTGCCAGCAGAGAGGGGACAGGGTACTACACTGAAGCTTTCTTT. The encoded protein is CASREGTGYYTEAFF.

The rearrangement joins TRBV20-1 to TRBJ2-3; 9 bases align to TRBD2. Germline V lookup: CDR1 DFQATT, CDR2 SNEGSKA (reference sequence). The CDR3 has 17 residues. V lost 2 bases and J lost 2; bases outside the gene matches: 11. The CDR3 is CSARPPLVAGDTDTQYF. CDR3 sequence (DNA): TGCAGTGCTAGACCCCCATTAGTAGCGGGAGACACAGATACGCAGTATTTT.